The entry below gives a single T cell receptor beta chain sequence along with its context. Study processing details: It was from reference gene primer amplification that nucleated cell counts were estimated. The repertoire was sequenced with immunoSEQ multiplex PCR; TCRdb's copy has only in-frame clones and lacks some. The V and J calls and the clone size are those of that table, but D and trimming were determined from the DNA. The sample gives over 200,000 clones, almost 90% of which show up once; 1.5% is in the top ten. This entry belongs to a study of blood T cell repertoires in COVID-19. The clonotype originates from a man aged 18 to 29 with active or convalescent COVID-19. Sample: peripheral blood.

CDR3 DNA: TGTGCCAGCAGTTACTCTAGCTCCTACAATGAGCAGTTCTTC. This codes for CASSYSSSYNEQFF. This chain joins TRBV6-2 or TRBV6-3 and TRBJ2-1; the D is unclear. CDR3 length: 14 amino acids. Germline V gene lookup returns CDR1 MNHEY and CDR2 SVGEGT. V lost 0 bases to trimming and J lost 0 bases, with 3 bases between them.